This T cell receptor beta chain was obtained from a study of human thymus T cells. Germline values: CDR1 MGHDK, CDR2 SYGVNS. The trim removed 4 bases at V and 6 bases at J, leaving 8 bases unmatched. The CDR3 is made up of 15 amino acids. This clone was recorded once. Its matching antigen is unknown. Method: immunoSEQ multiplex PCR; TCRdb's copy keeps in-frame clones and lacks some. Among approximately 46,000 clones listed, 95% were seen once. Study-level findings and limits: An apparent bias in V and J gene usage was seen in thymic and blood repertoires.

Blood DNA came from all available leukocytes, not a fixed cell number. The sequence was collected from a girl less than two years old with a congenital heart defect but otherwise immunologically healthy. V gene TRBV25-1 combines with J gene TRBJ2-3, with 9 bases aligning to TRBD1. Sequencing used blood. The CDR3 loop reads CASSVYRGLTDTQYF. DNA for the CDR3: TGTGCCAGCAGTGTATACAGGGGGCTAACCGATACGCAGTATTTT.